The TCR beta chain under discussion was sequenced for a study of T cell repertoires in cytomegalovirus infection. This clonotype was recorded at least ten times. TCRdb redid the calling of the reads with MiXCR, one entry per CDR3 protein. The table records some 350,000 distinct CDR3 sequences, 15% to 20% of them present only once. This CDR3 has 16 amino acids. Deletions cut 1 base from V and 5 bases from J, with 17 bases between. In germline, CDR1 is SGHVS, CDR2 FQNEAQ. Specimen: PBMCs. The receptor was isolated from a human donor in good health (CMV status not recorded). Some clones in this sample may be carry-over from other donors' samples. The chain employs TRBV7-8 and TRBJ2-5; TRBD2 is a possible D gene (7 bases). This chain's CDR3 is CASSLGGGRGEETQYF. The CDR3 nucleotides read TGTGCCAGCAGCTTAGGGGGGGGCCGAGGGGAGGAGACCCAGTACTTC.